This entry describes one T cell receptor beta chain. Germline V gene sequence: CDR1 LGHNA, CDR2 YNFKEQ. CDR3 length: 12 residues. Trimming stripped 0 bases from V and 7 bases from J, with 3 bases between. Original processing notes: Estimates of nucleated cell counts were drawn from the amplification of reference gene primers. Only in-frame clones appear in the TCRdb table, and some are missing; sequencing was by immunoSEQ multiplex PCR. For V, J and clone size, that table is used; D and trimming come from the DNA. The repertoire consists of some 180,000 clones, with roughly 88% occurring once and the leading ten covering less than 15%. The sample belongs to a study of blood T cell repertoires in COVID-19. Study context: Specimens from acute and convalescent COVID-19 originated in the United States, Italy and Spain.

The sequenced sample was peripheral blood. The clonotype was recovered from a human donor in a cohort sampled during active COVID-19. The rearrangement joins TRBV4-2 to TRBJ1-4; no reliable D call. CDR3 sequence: CASSQDREKLFF. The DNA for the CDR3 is TGTGCCAGCAGCCAAGACCGTGAAAAACTGTTTTTT.